This T cell receptor (beta chain) was retrieved from a study of cytomegalovirus exposure and HLA in healthy donors. Despite likely unrecorded immune exposures, the donors were nominally healthy at the time of sampling. Turning to this clone: Its target is unknown.

The germline V gene has CDR1 MGHRA and CDR2 YSYEKL. The CDR3 is 16 residues long. V was clipped by 3 bases and J by 1 base; unmatched bases: 8. Findings and limits, study-wide: Being indistinguishable, some V segments were excluded, TRBV6-2 and TRBV6-3 among them.

This PCR relied on a set of 60 Vbeta primers and 13 Jbeta primers. TCRdb's table, derived via immunoSEQ multiplex PCR, lists solely in-frame clones and lacks some. This table holds approximately 160,000 clones, around 85% found once. V and J are TRBV4-1 and TRBJ1-2; TRBD1 agrees at 7 bases. Sample: PBMCs. This clonotype was sampled from a human donor in good health. CDR3 DNA sequence: TGCGCCAGCAGCCACGACGGGACAGAGATTAACTATGGCTACACCTTC. Translation gives CASSHDGTEINYGYTF.